The source of this TCR beta chain is a study of cytomegalovirus exposure and HLA in healthy donors. Study background: The roughly 120 validation repertoires and the roughly 700 first-cohort repertoires shared a platform, a later analysis reported.

The CDR3 covers 23 residues. V gave up 0 bases and J gave up 2 bases; unmatched junction bases: 26. The V gene's germline CDR1 is SGDLS and CDR2 YYNGEE. In the case of this clone: Its antigen is not known.

The repertoire was sequenced with immunoSEQ multiplex PCR; TCRdb's copy has only in-frame clones and lacks some. The profile shows about 67,000 clones, 94% of them singletons. Findings of the study overall: There were 150 to 200 TCR beta chains listed as cytomegalovirus-associated. It was confirmed in vitro that three of the CMV-associated chains were specific for CMV antigens. Most sequenced TCRs were rare (though some public TCRs occurred in many donors).

The rearrangement joins TRBV9 to TRBJ2-3; 8 bases agree with TRBD2. This sequence originates from a woman under 30 in good health and CMV-seronegative. Sequencing input: PBMCs. The CDR3 nucleotides are TGTGCCAGCAGCGTAGCTACAGTCGGGGGGGGCGTTGGTAGGACTAGCCCCACAGATACGCAGTATTTT. This translates into CASSVATVGGGVGRTSPTDTQYF.